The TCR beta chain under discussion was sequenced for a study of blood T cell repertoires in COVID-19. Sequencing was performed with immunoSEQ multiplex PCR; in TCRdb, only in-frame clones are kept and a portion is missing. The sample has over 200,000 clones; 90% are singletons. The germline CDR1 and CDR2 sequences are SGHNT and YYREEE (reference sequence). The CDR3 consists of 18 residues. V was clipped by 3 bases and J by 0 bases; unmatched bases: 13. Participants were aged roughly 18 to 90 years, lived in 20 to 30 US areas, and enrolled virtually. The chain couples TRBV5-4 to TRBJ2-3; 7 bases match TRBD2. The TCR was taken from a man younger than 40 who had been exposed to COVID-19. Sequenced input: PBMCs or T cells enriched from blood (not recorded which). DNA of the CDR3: TGTGCCAGCAGCTCCAATTATGGCGGGGGAACTAGCACAGATACGCAGTATTTT. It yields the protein CASSSNYGGGTSTDTQYF.